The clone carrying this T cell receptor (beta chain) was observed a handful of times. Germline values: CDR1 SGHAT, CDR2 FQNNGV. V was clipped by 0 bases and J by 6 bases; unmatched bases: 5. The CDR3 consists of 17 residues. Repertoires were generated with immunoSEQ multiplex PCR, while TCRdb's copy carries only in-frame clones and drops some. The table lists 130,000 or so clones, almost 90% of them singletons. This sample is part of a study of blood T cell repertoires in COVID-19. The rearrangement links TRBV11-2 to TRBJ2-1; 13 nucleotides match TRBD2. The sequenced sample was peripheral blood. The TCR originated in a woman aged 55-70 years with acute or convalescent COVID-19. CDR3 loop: CASSLERRLAGGNEQFF. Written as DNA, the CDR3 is TGTGCCAGCAGCTTAGAAAGGCGACTAGCGGGGGGCAATGAGCAGTTCTTC. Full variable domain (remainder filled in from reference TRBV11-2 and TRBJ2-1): EAGVAQSPRYKIIEKRQSVAFWCNPISGHATLYWYQQILGQGPKLLIQFQNNGVVDDSQLPKDRFSAERLKGVDSTLKIQPAKLEDSAVYLCASSLERRLAGGNEQFFGPGTRLTVL.